A selection of T cell receptor beta chains follows, all from one sample in a study of T-cell memory formation after mild COVID-19. Via MiXCR, TCRdb re-called the 5' RACE reads, giving one row per CDR3 protein. Of 300,000 to 350,000 distinct CDR3 sequences listed, roughly an eighth were seen once; the top ten hold about 20%. Sequencing was performed on PBMCs or a T cell subset sorted from them (not recorded which). Source of these receptors: a man between 18 and 35 years old who had mild COVID-19 (a few samples of this study predate the infection). Cell type and time point are not known. CDR3s leave out the opening cysteine and the closing phenylalanine or tryptophan. Each record gives: D gene, clone size, V gene, J gene, CDR3 protein. D genes are given only for firm matches. Not all rows give a size; the values are once, few, many and, for expanded clones, a class.

>TRBD1|few|TRBV18|TRBJ1-3
ASSPPGTGNTIY
>.|few|TRBV6-6|TRBJ2-5
ASSYLDQETQY
>TRBD1|many|TRBV7-2|TRBJ2-3
ASSPGAGGPDTQY
>.|few|TRBV5-6|TRBJ2-3
ASSQGPYTQY
>.|.|TRBV28|TRBJ1-5
ASKNRDFGQPQH
>.|few|TRBV20-1|TRBJ1-2
SAAADSSNYGYT
>TRBD1|.|TRBV4-2|TRBJ2-2
ASSPSPGQGVFHTGELF
>.|.|TRBV10-1|TRBJ2-2
ASSEGFPGELF
>.|.|TRBV30|TRBJ1-2
AWTPGDGYT
>.|few|TRBV7-2|TRBJ1-5
ASSFATGLTGQPQH
>.|few|TRBV4-2|TRBJ2-3
ASSQARSSRDTQY
>.|many|TRBV12-3/TRBV12-4|TRBJ1-1
ASSESYREIFMNTEAF
>.|.|TRBV19|TRBJ2-5
ASSKVPSETQY
>.|.|TRBV13|TRBJ1-3
ASSLAVSGNTIY
>.|few|TRBV15|TRBJ1-4
ATSRDSRSNEKLF
>TRBD1|.|TRBV6-1|TRBJ1-4
ASRGTQGAGEKLF
>.|few|TRBV29-1|TRBJ1-2
SVAEGGGYT
>.|.|TRBV12-3/TRBV12-4|TRBJ1-1
ASQGGLRTEAF
>.|.|TRBV27|TRBJ2-5
ASSFQGAETQY
>.|.|TRBV20-1|TRBJ2-5
SASYQETQY
>.|.|TRBV7-3|TRBJ2-6
ASSSDVGANVLT
>.|.|TRBV27|TRBJ2-1
ASSTTNRPRGNEQF
>TRBD1|few|TRBV20-1|TRBJ2-7
SARDGFRDRDYEQY
>.|.|TRBV5-1|TRBJ2-3
ASSLGRWPEADTQY
>TRBD2|many|TRBV3-1|TRBJ2-3
ASSLRRLAGGDTQY
>TRBD1|few|TRBV5-1|TRBJ2-2
ASRQRQGVTGELF
>.|.|TRBV19|TRBJ1-2
ASRPGVGYGYT
>.|many|TRBV28|TRBJ2-2
ASRGPGELF
>.|.|TRBV5-1|TRBJ2-5
ASSFQGSFQETQY
>TRBD1|few|TRBV5-5|TRBJ2-6
ASSLEQGPRANVLT
>.|.|TRBV5-1|TRBJ1-1
ASSLARGQNTEAF
>.|once|TRBV2|TRBJ1-5
ASSDRQGSQPQH
>.|.|TRBV5-1|TRBJ2-5
ASSFTGAQETQY
>.|few|TRBV5-1|TRBJ2-5
ASSAGLLQETQY
>.|many|TRBV29-1|TRBJ2-1
SVESRVEQF
>.|few|TRBV4-1|TRBJ1-1
ASSSSKLDGDTEAF
>.|.|TRBV29-1|TRBJ2-1
SAGTENYNEQF
>TRBD2|.|TRBV5-1|TRBJ2-4
ASSLGGTSKNIQY
>.|.|TRBV27|TRBJ2-1
ASWLQGYNEQF
>.|many|TRBV15|TRBJ2-5
ATGLGGGTQY
>TRBD1|few|TRBV6-4|TRBJ1-2
ASRPAGGQGYT
>.|.|TRBV9|TRBJ2-1
ASSARDWSYNEQF
>.|many|TRBV2|TRBJ2-4
ASRVSSEAKNIQY